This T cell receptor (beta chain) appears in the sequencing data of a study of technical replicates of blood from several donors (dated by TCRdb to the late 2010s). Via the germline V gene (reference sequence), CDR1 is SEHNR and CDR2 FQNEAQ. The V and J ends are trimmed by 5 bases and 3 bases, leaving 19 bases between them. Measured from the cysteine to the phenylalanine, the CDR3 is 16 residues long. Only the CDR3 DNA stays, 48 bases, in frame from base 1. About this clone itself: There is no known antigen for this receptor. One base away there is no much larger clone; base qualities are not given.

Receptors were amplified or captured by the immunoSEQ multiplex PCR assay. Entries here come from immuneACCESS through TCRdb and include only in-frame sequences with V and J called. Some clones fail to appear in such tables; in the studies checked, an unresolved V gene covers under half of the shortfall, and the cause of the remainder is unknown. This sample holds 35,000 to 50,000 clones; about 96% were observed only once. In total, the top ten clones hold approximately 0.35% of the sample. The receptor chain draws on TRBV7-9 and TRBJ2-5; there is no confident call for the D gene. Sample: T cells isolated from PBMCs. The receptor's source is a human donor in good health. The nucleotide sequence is TGTGCCAGCAGCCTAAATCGAGGTGGTTTCAAAGAGACCCAGTACTTC. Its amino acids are CASSLNRGGFKETQYF.